The rows below give T cell receptor beta chains drawn from one sample of a study of T cells in Graves' hyperthyroidism and ophthalmopathy. MiXCR, run by TCRdb on the multiplex PCR reads, gives a single entry per CDR3 protein. This table holds 250,000 to 300,000 distinct CDR3 sequences, 13% to 15% found once. Input material: blood. These receptors were taken from a woman aged 35 to 49 with Graves' hyperthyroidism that later progressed to Graves' ophthalmopathy. CDR3s include the opening cysteine and the closing phenylalanine or tryptophan. Expanded clones are given a class, and other clones once, few, many or no size at all.

clone size,V gene,J gene,CDR3 protein
many,TRBV18,TRBJ1-5,CASSPPGQPQHF
many,TRBV3-1,TRBJ2-1,CASSQDALAGVINEQFF
many,TRBV20-1,TRBJ2-3,CSASNIRADTQYF
many,TRBV6-1,TRBJ2-5,CASRGLAGARYNQETQYF
many,TRBV7-9,TRBJ2-1,CASRYGTSGNEQFF
many,TRBV12-3/TRBV12-4,TRBJ1-1,CASSFTPTGTEAFF
NA,TRBV13,TRBJ2-7,CASSTRTSGYEQYF
NA,TRBV11-2,TRBJ2-7,CASSRSGRHEQYF
many,TRBV20-1,TRBJ2-1,CSVWTAYNEQFF
once,TRBV14,TRBJ2-7,CASSQGEREHYEQYF
NA,TRBV4-1,TRBJ1-5,CASSQFKLFPRGNQPQHF
many,TRBV6-1,TRBJ1-5,CASSDPGRSDQPQHF
NA,TRBV4-2,TRBJ2-1,CASSQALTSGSYNEQFF
NA,TRBV20-1,TRBJ2-5,CSARSRETQYF
many,TRBV7-9,TRBJ2-2,CASRLGRGTGELFF
many,TRBV19,TRBJ2-6,CASTITPGGANVLTF
many,TRBV28,TRBJ1-5,CASSLIVSWGSRNQPQHF
many,TRBV10-3,TRBJ1-5,CAISETDAEGEKHF
few,TRBV3-1,TRBJ2-1,CASSPDFGAAYNEQFF
NA,TRBV11-1,TRBJ2-5,CASSSGTMETQYF
NA,TRBV6-5,TRBJ2-2,CASSYGVGMAGTGSGELFF
many,TRBV15,TRBJ1-1,CATSRNMNTEAFF
many,TRBV2,TRBJ2-3,CASRARAFTDTQYF
many,TRBV11-2,TRBJ1-2,CASSHTSARMGGYTF
NA,TRBV18,TRBJ2-5,CASSPLYRESSQETQYF
many,TRBV6-1,TRBJ1-2,CASSQHSTGLGYTF
many,TRBV4-1,TRBJ2-1,CASSLAGVSDEQFF
many,TRBV28,TRBJ2-3,CASRDWGLAGLNPSTDTQYF
NA,TRBV6-2/TRBV6-3,TRBJ2-5,CASSKTRTETQYF
few,TRBV20-1,TRBJ2-4,CSASRLGHLENIQYF
NA,TRBV20-1,TRBJ2-3,CSASAVPGLGAQYF
many,TRBV20-1,TRBJ1-6,CSAPRPDRGPNSPLHF
many,TRBV28,TRBJ1-5,CASSLLVGGPYSNQPQHF
many,TRBV29-1,TRBJ2-7,CSVGTSTYEQYF
many,TRBV28,TRBJ1-3,CASSLARTFGNTIYF
many,TRBV19,TRBJ2-3,CASSIASIDTQYF
NA,TRBV20-1,TRBJ2-5,CSARPSGRVETQYF
NA,TRBV6-5,TRBJ1-1,CVSSYWGAGQGLFVFEAFF
many,TRBV28,TRBJ1-3,CASSLASRGTPFTSSGNTIYF
NA,TRBV9,TRBJ1-1,CASSVAVGREAFF
many,TRBV2,TRBJ1-1,CASRYDRNLGMNTEAFF
NA,TRBV6-9,TRBJ2-1,CASSYAGEYNEQFF
few,TRBV6-2/TRBV6-3,TRBJ2-7,CASSDPGRREQYF
many,TRBV28,TRBJ2-2,CASSFGGDTGELFF
many,TRBV2,TRBJ1-5,CASSDPGTGMGQPQHF
many,TRBV5-1,TRBJ2-7,CASSLGPGEQYF
many,TRBV6-1,TRBJ2-7,CASVRGAYEQYF
few,TRBV5-1,TRBJ2-5,CASSFIIELQETQYF
many,TRBV5-6,TRBJ2-7,CASRPQDNAYEQYF
many,TRBV28,TRBJ2-7,CASSLLWDFNYEQYF
many,TRBV19,TRBJ1-2,CASRKDTQWYGYTF
few,TRBV20-1,TRBJ1-2,CSARLEGGSYTF